This passage covers 26 T cell receptor beta chains from one sample sequenced in a study of beta chain features in type 1 diabetes. TCRB transcripts that were expressed got sequenced, as all of the isolated RNA had been reverse transcribed. TCRdb's copy holds only in-frame clones and misses some; the assay was immunoSEQ multiplex PCR. The sample carries about 210,000 clones, approximately 11% recorded once. Input material: central memory CD4+ T cells from blood. These receptor sequences come from a man aged 18 to 29 in good health.

This clone was observed a few times. The genes are TRBV30 and TRBJ1-2; D ambiguous. Germline CDR1 reads GTSNPN; CDR2 reads SVGIG (reference sequence). Trimming shortened V by 2 bases and J by 8 bases, and 12 bases separated the two germline ends. CDR3 length: 12 amino acids. The CDR3 sequence is CAWSTERAGYTF. The DNA for the CDR3 is TGTGCCTGGAGTACGGAACGGGCCGGCTACACCTTC.

This clone occurred many times. The V and J genes are TRBV5-6 and TRBJ2-5, with unresolved D. The germline V gene encodes CDR1 SGHDT and CDR2 YYEEEE. This CDR3 has 14 amino acids. The germline V and J ends were trimmed by 4 bases and 0 bases, with 10 bases remaining between them. The CDR3 region has the DNA TGTGCCAGCAGCCTGATTGGGTACCAAGAGACCCAGTACTTC. It translates to CASSLIGYQETQYF.

The chain recombines TRBV7-2 with TRBJ2-5; 9 positions agree with TRBD2. V trimming: 4 bases; J trimming: 7 bases; junction bases outside the gene matches: 4. This CDR3 has 13 amino acids. Germline V CDR1 and CDR2: SGHTA, FQGNSA. CDR3 protein: CASSSPTSGTQYF. CDR3 sequence (DNA): TGTGCCAGCAGCTCCCCGACTAGCGGGACCCAGTACTTC.

The chain couples TRBV2 to TRBJ1-5, with D possibly TRBD1 on 5 matching bases. V was shortened by 5 bases and J by 7 bases, with 18 bases between the two germline ends. Germline V lookup: CDR1 SNHLY, CDR2 FYNNEI. The CDR3 extends over 15 amino acids. The CDR3 reads CASSSEGRLRQPQHF. CDR3 nucleotide sequence: TGTGCCAGCAGTAGTGAGGGGCGATTGAGACAGCCCCAGCATTTT.

There are many counts of this clone. This chain links TRBV7-8 with TRBJ2-1; 9 bases line up with TRBD1. V shed 4 bases and J 3 bases; nucleotides not matched to a gene: 1. This CDR3 has 14 amino acids. Germline V gene data show CDR1 as SGHVS and CDR2 as FQNEAQ. CDR3 sequence reads: CASSSDRGYNEQFF. The CDR3 bases are TGTGCCAGCAGCTCGGACAGGGGCTACAATGAGCAGTTCTTC.

The V call is TRBV7-2, the J call TRBJ1-2, with 9 positions matching TRBD1. The CDR3 is made up of 16 amino acids. Looked up from germline, CDR1 is SGHTA and CDR2 is FQGNSA. The V segment lost 3 bases and the J segment 8 bases; nucleotides outside the gene matches: 13. The CDR3 loop reads CASSLDRPGQGTGYTF. CDR3 in DNA: TGTGCCAGCAGCTTGGACAGACCGGGACAGGGTACCGGCTACACCTTC.

In this sample, this clone turned up many times. The chain combines TRBV7-3 with TRBJ2-1; D call uncertain. The CDR3 covers 12 residues. V lost 5 bases and J 10 bases, leaving 12 bases between the germline ends. Germline lookup yields CDR1 SGHTA and CDR2 FQGTGA. The CDR3 protein is CASSDPRGEQFF. The DNA of the CDR3 is TGTGCCAGCAGCGATCCCCGTGGAGAGCAGTTCTTC.

This clone was detected many times. This chain joins TRBV5-6 and TRBJ1-4, with unresolved D. Germline lookup yields CDR1 SGHDT and CDR2 YYEEEE. The CDR3 loop spans 16 amino acids. Deletions cut 4 bases from V and 3 bases from J, with 16 bases between. The CDR3 loop reads CASSPQTGSANEKLFF. DNA of the CDR3: TGTGCCAGCAGCCCGCAGACGGGGAGCGCTAATGAAAAACTGTTTTTT.

V and J are TRBV27 and TRBJ2-1, with D unresolved. The CDR3 is 16 residues long. From germline, CDR1 is MNHEY and CDR2 SMNVEV (reference sequence). V was pared by 4 bases and J by 0 bases, with 13 bases between. The CDR3 nucleotides read TGTGCCAGCAGTTCACTTGAGACAAGCTCCTACAATGAGCAGTTCTTC. Translated: CASSSLETSSYNEQFF.

This clone was detected only a few times. V and J are TRBV25-1 and TRBJ1-1; D call uncertain. With 5 bases removed from V and 1 base from J, the gap between germline ends came to 11 bases. This CDR3 is built from 14 residues. Germline V lookup: CDR1 MGHDK, CDR2 SYGVNS. CDR3 amino acids: CASSPLAKNTEAFF. CDR3 DNA sequence: TGTGCCAGCAGTCCCCTGGCCAAGAACACTGAAGCTTTCTTT.

The V gene is TRBV30, the J gene TRBJ2-2; 7 bases map to TRBD1. The CDR3 is made up of 15 amino acids. CDR1 and CDR2 from the germline V gene are GTSNPN and SVGIG (reference sequence). V shed 3 bases, J shed 5 bases, and the junction held 9 bases outside the gene matches. The CDR3 sequence is CAWRGGAFVTGELFF. The DNA of the CDR3 is TGTGCCTGGAGAGGGGGCGCGTTTGTGACCGGGGAGCTGTTTTTT.

Only a few counts were recorded for this clone. The rearrangement uses TRBV29-1 and TRBJ2-1; D could derive from TRBD1 or TRBD2 (7 bases each). V was pared by 5 bases and J by 8 bases, with 22 bases between. The CDR3 totals 15 residues. Germline V gives CDR1 SQVTM, CDR2 ANQGSEA. CDR3 sequence reads: CSVYPGGRGVDEQFF. The DNA for the CDR3 is TGCAGCGTTTACCCGGGAGGCAGGGGGGTCGATGAGCAGTTCTTC.

In its sample, this clone was seen a few times. The V gene is TRBV25-1, the J gene TRBJ2-7; tentatively, D is TRBD1 (7 bases). Germline-derived CDR1 and CDR2 are MGHDK and SYGVNS. V dropped 8 bases and J dropped 5 bases, with 16 bases sitting between them. The CDR3 is 13 residues long. CDR3 in DNA: TGTGCCAGCGAATCAGGGGGGCGCAACGAGCAGTACTTC. Protein sequence: CASESGGRNEQYF.

This clone occurred a few times. The chain combines TRBV11-2 with TRBJ2-5, with 11 bases matching TRBD1. V gave up 5 bases and J gave up 5 bases; unmatched junction bases: 4. Looked up from germline, CDR1 is SGHAT and CDR2 is FQNNGV. The CDR3 sequence is 14 residues long. DNA of the CDR3: TGTGCCAGCAGCCGAGGACAGGGGGCCGAGACCCAGTACTTC. It yields the protein CASSRGQGAETQYF.

This clone was counted a few times. The CDR3 loop is CASSTTGTEAFF. The CDR3 bases are TGTGCCAGCAGCACCACGGGCACTGAAGCTTTCTTT. V usage is TRBV7-9 and J usage is TRBJ1-1; D is unclear. The V end lost 5 bases, the J end lost 4 bases, and 8 bases lay between the germline ends. The CDR3 runs to 12 residues. CDR1 and CDR2 (germline): SEHNR, FQNEAQ (reference sequence).

This clone was picked up a small number of times. V is TRBV19 and J is TRBJ2-1, with D maybe TRBD1 (6 bases). CDR1 and CDR2 (germline): LNHDA, SQIVND (reference sequence). V dropped 5 bases and J dropped 5 bases, with 10 bases sitting between them. The CDR3 runs 13 residues. CDR3 loop: CASSLGQNNEQFF. CDR3 sequence (DNA): TGTGCCAGTAGTCTAGGACAGAACAATGAGCAGTTCTTC.

The chain's CDR3 is CSVDRGSTGELFF. CDR3 in DNA: TGCAGCGTAGACAGGGGGAGCACCGGGGAGCTGTTTTTT. The chain carries TRBV29-1 and TRBJ2-2, with 9 bases identical to TRBD1. This CDR3 is built from 13 residues. Germline CDR1 reads SQVTM; CDR2 reads ANQGSEA. The V gene end was trimmed by 6 bases and the J gene end by 4 bases; junction bases not matched to a gene: 3.

This clone has just a few counts. This chain's CDR3 is CASSRTSGGFYEQYF. In DNA form, the CDR3 reads TGTGCCAGCAGCCGGACTAGCGGGGGTTTCTACGAGCAGTACTTC. This chain connects TRBV7-2 to TRBJ2-7; 13 bases align to TRBD2. Trimming cost V 5 bases and J 3 bases; bases outside gene matches: 4. CDR3 length: 15 amino acids. In germline, CDR1 is SGHTA, CDR2 FQGNSA.

This clone showed up many times. This rearrangement joins TRBV19 to TRBJ1-2, with 7 bases aligning to TRBD1. Germline CDR1 LNHDA, CDR2 SQIVND (reference sequence). Unmatched junction bases numbered 2, after V lost 1 base and J lost 0 bases. The length of the CDR3 is 15 residues. CDR3 in DNA: TGTGCCAGTAGTATAGGCGGGACAGCTAACTATGGCTACACCTTC. Protein sequence: CASSIGGTANYGYTF.

V and J are TRBV4-2 and TRBJ1-1, with 7 bases that match TRBD1. J was trimmed by 0 bases and V by 5 bases; bases with no gene match: 6. This CDR3 has 15 amino acids. Per the germline V gene, CDR1 is LGHNA and CDR2 is YNFKEQ. CDR3 sequence reads: CASSLRQGLNTEAFF. The CDR3 DNA follows: TGTGCCAGCAGCTTGCGACAGGGACTGAACACTGAAGCTTTCTTT.

The rearrangement uses TRBV5-5 and TRBJ2-3; D remains unclear. The CDR3 consists of 15 residues. With 2 bases removed from V and 2 bases from J, the gap between germline ends came to 12 bases. Germline-derived CDR1 and CDR2 are SGHKS and YYEKEE (reference sequence). DNA for the CDR3: TGTGCCAGCAGCTTTGAGTGGGCATCCACAGATACGCAGTATTTT. Protein product: CASSFEWASTDTQYF.

This clone has a handful of counts. The V and J genes are TRBV15 and TRBJ2-1; weak D call: TRBD1 (5 bases). Trimming cost V 1 base and J 10 bases, with 20 bases left between them. Germline CDR1 reads LNHNV; CDR2 reads YYDKDF (reference sequence). This CDR3 region has 16 residues. The CDR3 spells CATSRAPSKGEYEQFF. CDR3 coding DNA: TGTGCCACCAGCAGAGCTCCCTCGAAAGGGGAATACGAGCAGTTCTTC.

The V gene is TRBV28, the J gene TRBJ2-7, with D unresolved. The CDR3 spans 11 residues. Germline lookup yields CDR1 MDHEN and CDR2 SYDVKM. The ends were cut back, 5 bases at V and 11 bases at J, with 13 bases in the middle. The DNA for the CDR3 is TGTGCCAGCAGTAGAAGGGTGGAGAAGTACTTC. Protein: CASSRRVEKYF.

The rearrangement links TRBV7-9 to TRBJ2-1, with 9 bases that match TRBD2. CDR1 and CDR2 (germline): SEHNR, FQNEAQ (reference sequence). V gave up 4 bases and J gave up 6 bases; unmatched junction bases: 1. The CDR3 length is 13 residues. CDR3 region: CASSSGLANEQFF. CDR3 in DNA: TGTGCCAGCAGCTCGGGACTAGCCAATGAGCAGTTCTTC.

This clone was picked up many times. The chain combines TRBV9 with TRBJ2-4, with TRBD1 as a possible D gene (6 bases). The CDR3 consists of 12 residues. Germline values: CDR1 SGDLS, CDR2 YYNGEE. Deletions cut 4 bases from V and 8 bases from J, with 10 bases between. In DNA, the CDR3 is TGTGCCAGCAGCTCAGAGGGGGACATTCAGTACTTC. Its translation: CASSSEGDIQYF.

Remarks on this clone: Other DNA sequences in the same sample also yield this CDR3. The chain has TRBV2 and TRBJ2-7; the D is unclear. The germline gives CDR1 SNHLY, CDR2 FYNNEI. Trimming left V 6 bases short and J 3 bases short, with 6 bases between. The CDR3 has 11 amino acids. CDR3 nucleotide sequence: TGTGCCAGCAGGGAGCTCTACGAGCAGTACTTC. As protein: CASRELYEQYF. Variable domain in full (rest from reference TRBV2 and TRBJ2-7): EPEVTQTPSHQVTQMGQEVILRCVPISNHLYFYWYRQILGQKVEFLVSFYNNEISEKSEIFDDQFSVERPDGSNFTLKIRSTKLEDSAMYFCASRELYEQYFGPGTRLTVT.